The source of this T cell receptor (beta chain) is a study of regulatory T cells in long-lasting Graves disease. Study results and limitations: Patients with persistent disease showed a bias toward TRBV28, TRBJ1-2 and TRBJ2-5. The sample size was small, and this may have reduced accuracy.

As for time point: newly diagnosed GD, antithyroid drugs for less than 3 months. After RNA was extracted from PBMCs, the TCR library was made from it. The authors drew 7.5 to 10 milliliters of peripheral blood into EDTA tubes. In building TCR beta libraries, iRepertoire HTBI primers were used together with Arm-PCR of CDR3 regions. MiXCR, applied by TCRdb to the multiplex PCR reads, yields one record per CDR3 protein. The sample lists fewer than 650,000 distinct CDR3 sequences; roughly 15% were seen once. The V and J ends lost 4 bases and 0 bases respectively, with 16 bases between them. The CDR3 runs to 17 residues. Germline V gene sequence: CDR1 MGHDK, CDR2 SYGVNS. Turning to this clonotype: Its antigen is still unknown.

This sample was shared with a second study, whose subject was T cells in Graves' hyperthyroidism and ophthalmopathy.

The receptor's source is a man aged 18 to 29 with Graves disease. The chain links TRBV25-1 to TRBJ1-5; D is uncertain. The sequences come from peripheral blood mononuclear cells (PBMCs), collected at new diagnosis, from a patient treated with antithyroid drugs. CDR3 protein: CASSVRLGGDSNQPQHF. In nucleotides, the CDR3 is TGTGCCAGCAGTGTCCGCCTGGGCGGGGATAGCAATCAGCCCCAGCATTTT. Full variable domain (missing parts from reference TRBV25-1 and TRBJ1-5): EADIYQTPRYLVIGTGKKITLECSQTMGHDKMYWYQQDPGMELHLIHYSYGVNSTEKGDLSSESTVSRIRTEHFPLTLESARPSHTSQYLCASSVRLGGDSNQPQHFGDGTRLSIL.